The entry that follows covers one TCR beta chain sequence. Its antigen is as yet unknown. Germline V gives CDR1 SGHDT, CDR2 YYEEEE. This CDR3 is built from 15 residues. Trimming at V came to 2 bases and at J to 5 bases, leaving 7 bases not matched to a gene. The record originates from a study of T cell responses to AZD1222 COVID-19 vaccine. Study results and limitations: Clonal diversity was possibly underestimated, and the donors were mostly white British, with more females. As reported, nearly half of all spike-specific TCRs target variant regions that are unmutated. CD4 TCRs associated with vaccination spanned spike, dominating at 160-218 and 743-854. With two AZD1222 doses given, Spike-specific TCR breadth and depth both rose.

Assay used: immunoSEQ multiplex PCR; TCRdb lists only in-frame clones, some missing. The sample lists 150,000 to 190,000 clones, 90% seen once, with 1.5% in the top ten. This clonotype was sampled from an adult who received the AZD1222 COVID-19 vaccine. This sample comprised peripheral blood, obtained 28 days after the second AZD1222 dose. The chain recombines TRBV5-6 with TRBJ2-7; TRBD1 agrees at 10 bases. CDR3 in DNA: TGTGCCAGCAGCTTCAGGACAGGGGGTCCTAACGAGCAGTACTTC. Protein sequence: CASSFRTGGPNEQYF.